A single sample is the source of the 31 T cell receptor beta chains below, sequenced in a study of cytomegalovirus exposure and HLA in healthy donors. The primer mix had 60 Vbeta and 13 Jbeta primers. Method: immunoSEQ multiplex PCR; TCRdb's copy keeps in-frame clones and lacks some. The table records 90,000 to 110,000 clones, around 74% of them present only once. Sample: PBMCs. These receptors all come from a middle-aged woman in good health and CMV-seropositive.

The V and J genes are TRBV25-1 and TRBJ2-1; TRBD2 matches at 16 bases. CDR1 and CDR2 from the germline V gene are MGHDK and SYGVNS. With V trimmed by 10 bases and J by 4 bases, 7 bases remained unmatched. The CDR3 is made up of 16 amino acids. This CDR3 is CATTGTSGRDYNEQFF. The CDR3 DNA follows: TGTGCCACCACCGGGACTAGCGGGAGGGATTACAATGAGCAGTTCTTC.

V usage is TRBV19 and J usage is TRBJ2-7; 8 nucleotides agree with TRBD1. Looked up from germline, CDR1 is LNHDA and CDR2 is SQIVND (reference sequence). V shed 3 bases, J shed 5 bases, and the junction held 12 bases outside the gene matches. The CDR3 loop spans 16 amino acids. The CDR3 loop reads CASSIGQGGYRDEQYF. CDR3 in DNA: TGTGCCAGTAGTATCGGACAGGGAGGATATAGGGACGAGCAGTACTTC.

The chain has TRBV5-1 and TRBJ2-7; D perhaps matches TRBD2 (6 bases). Trimming shortened V by 4 bases and J by 0 bases, and 14 bases separated the two germline ends. CDR3 length: 15 amino acids. From germline, CDR1 is SGHRS and CDR2 YFSETQ. The CDR3 spells CASSPHGRGSYEQYF. CDR3 DNA sequence: TGCGCCAGCAGCCCACATGGGCGGGGCTCCTACGAGCAGTACTTC. The full variable domain, in which reference TRBV5-1 and TRBJ2-7 provide the parts outside the CDR3, is KAGVTQTPRYLIKTRGQQVTLSCSPISGHRSVSWYQQTPGQGLQFLFEYFSETQRNKGNFPGRFSGRQFSNSRSEMNVSTLELGDSALYLCASSPHGRGSYEQYFGPGTRLTVT.

The CDR3 protein is CASSLDLRETQYF. In nucleotides, the CDR3 is TGTGCCAGCAGCTTAGATCTTCGGGAGACCCAGTACTTC. This chain uses TRBV11-3 with TRBJ2-5; D gene uncertain. This CDR3 has 13 residues. In germline, CDR1 is SGHNT, CDR2 YENEEA. Between the trimmed V and J ends, which lost 0 bases and 5 bases, there was a span of 7 bases.

The chain is built from TRBV5-1 and TRBJ2-3; weak D call: TRBD2 (5 bases). Between the trimmed V and J ends, which lost 4 bases and 5 bases, there was a span of 29 bases. Germline assignment: CDR1 SGHRS and CDR2 YFSETQ. The CDR3 is made up of 19 amino acids. The CDR3: CASSLPARALGQFRDTQYF. As DNA, the CDR3 is TGCGCCAGCAGCCTACCCGCTCGAGCACTAGGCCAATTTCGAGATACGCAGTATTTT.

This clone has a handful of counts. The chain couples TRBV4-1 to TRBJ1-1; D possibly corresponds to TRBD1 (5 bases). In germline, CDR1 is MGHRA, CDR2 YSYEKL. This CDR3 is 17 amino acids long. Between the trimmed V and J ends, which lost 3 bases and 2 bases, there was a span of 19 bases. The CDR3 reads CASSQGSWGGGNTEAFF. CDR3 sequence (DNA): TGCGCCAGCAGCCAGGGGTCCTGGGGGGGAGGAAACACTGAAGCTTTCTTT.

V is TRBV28 and J is TRBJ1-2, with 9 bases lining up with TRBD1. The trim removed 0 bases at V and 7 bases at J, leaving 3 bases unmatched. The CDR3 runs to 14 residues. Germline V gives CDR1 MDHEN, CDR2 SYDVKM. The CDR3 sequence: CASSLWGTGFGYTF. CDR3 DNA: TGTGCCAGCAGTTTATGGGGGACAGGGTTTGGCTACACCTTC.

The chain is built from TRBV11-2 and TRBJ2-7; 9 nucleotides line up with TRBD1. Trimming at V came to 4 bases and at J to 2 bases, leaving 9 bases not matched to a gene. The germline V gene encodes CDR1 SGHAT and CDR2 FQNNGV. CDR3 length: 16 amino acids. CDR3 sequence (DNA): TGTGCCAGCAGCTCAATCCTGGACAGGGGACCCTACGAGCAGTACTTC. Translating gives CASSSILDRGPYEQYF.

This clone was seen just once. This chain links TRBV28 with TRBJ1-2, with TRBD1 as a possible D gene (5 bases). The CDR3 spans 13 residues. Germline V gene sequence: CDR1 MDHEN, CDR2 SYDVKM. V was clipped by 6 bases and J by 3 bases, with 11 bases between them. CDR3 loop: CASSLTVDYGYTF. Here the CDR3 DNA reads TGTGCCAGCAGCCTGACAGTAGACTATGGCTACACCTTC.

The chain is built from TRBV29-1 and TRBJ1-1; TRBD1 matches 7 bases. The germline V gene has CDR1 SQVTM and CDR2 ANQGSEA. The CDR3 totals 13 residues. Trimming at V came to 3 bases and at J to 1 base, leaving 2 bases not matched to a gene. The CDR3 loop reads CSVERGQNTEAFF. The CDR3 region has the DNA TGCAGCGTTGAGAGGGGGCAGAACACTGAAGCTTTCTTT.

This chain uses TRBV28 with TRBJ2-2; 9 bases map to TRBD2. Germline CDR1 and CDR2: MDHEN and SYDVKM. The V and J ends lost 6 bases and 5 bases, in that order; junction bases with no gene match: 4. The length of the CDR3 is 14 residues. The CDR3 loop reads CASSRLAETGELFF. DNA of the CDR3: TGTGCCAGCAGCCGACTAGCGGAGACCGGGGAGCTGTTTTTT.

Points on this clone: A read error may produce the germline difference seen at one junction end. This chain links TRBV7-7 with TRBJ1-1; possibly TRBD1 for D (5 bases). This CDR3 region has 15 residues. Germline CDR1 reads SSHAT; CDR2 reads FNYEAQ (reference sequence). The CDR3 is CASSPPQGLNTEAFF. The DNA of the CDR3 is TGTGCTAGCAGCCCCCCCCAGGGCCTGAACACTGAAGCTTTCTTT.

This clone has just a few counts. The chain is built from TRBV11-3 and TRBJ2-3; D unresolved. CDR1 SGHNT and CDR2 YENEEA come from the germline V gene. The CDR3 is 11 residues long. The germline V and J ends were trimmed by 3 bases and 8 bases, with 6 bases remaining between them. Written as DNA, the CDR3 is TGTGCCAGCAGCTTGTGGGCTACGCAGTATTTT. Residues: CASSLWATQYF.

J is TRBJ2-1 and V is TRBV28; no firm D call. The CDR3 loop spans 17 amino acids. Trimming took 1 base from V and 2 from J, leaving 15 bases between them. The germline CDR1 and CDR2 sequences are MDHEN and SYDVKM. CDR3 region: CASSLLDLQRPYNEQFF. Here the CDR3 DNA reads TGTGCCAGCAGTTTATTAGATCTTCAGCGACCCTACAATGAGCAGTTCTTC.

The chain carries TRBV27 and TRBJ1-1; weak D call: TRBD1 (6 bases). With 5 bases removed from V and 1 base from J, the gap between germline ends came to 11 bases. The CDR3 runs 14 residues. From germline, CDR1 is MNHEY and CDR2 SMNVEV (reference sequence). The CDR3 reads CASSPGTTNTEAFF. The CDR3 DNA reads as TGTGCCAGCAGTCCCGGGACAACGAACACTGAAGCTTTCTTT.

This clone was observed at least ten times. The rearrangement joins TRBV6-5 to TRBJ2-7; D uncertain. Trimming left V 2 bases short and J 3 bases short, with 8 bases between. This CDR3 contains 13 residues. CDR1 MNHEY and CDR2 SVGAGI come from the germline V gene. CDR3 region: CASSYGPNYEQYF. The CDR3 coding sequence is TGTGCCAGCAGTTACGGGCCTAACTACGAGCAGTACTTC.

This clone was recorded a few times. The chain joins TRBV6-6 to TRBJ1-6, with no clear D. Trimming stripped 7 bases from V and 0 bases from J, with 4 bases between. The CDR3 has 13 amino acids. Germline V gives CDR1 MNHNY, CDR2 SVGAGI (reference sequence). The CDR3 DNA is TGTGCCAGCACCCTCTCCTATAATTCACCCCTCCACTTT. This sequence encodes CASTLSYNSPLHF.

The V and J genes are TRBV28 and TRBJ2-7, with TRBD2 as a possible D gene (5 bases). V was trimmed by 6 bases and J by 7 bases, leaving 13 bases between them. From germline, CDR1 is MDHEN and CDR2 SYDVKM. CDR3 size: 12 residues. Written as DNA, the CDR3 is TGTGCCAGCAGATCCGGGGTACGGGAGCAGTACTTC. This encodes CASRSGVREQYF.

The V gene is TRBV5-1, the J gene TRBJ1-2; TRBD1 is a possible D gene (6 bases). The germline V gene has CDR1 SGHRS and CDR2 YFSETQ. Trimming took 1 base from V and 5 from J, leaving 18 bases between them. The CDR3 runs 16 residues. In nucleotides, the CDR3 is TGCGCCAGCAGCTTGAGTCCCGGGGACATCTCTTATGGCTACACCTTC. Its protein product is CASSLSPGDISYGYTF.

The rearrangement links TRBV5-1 to TRBJ2-2; D perhaps matches TRBD2 (5 bases). CDR3 length equals 15 residues. Trimming removed 1 base from V and 3 bases from J, with 10 bases in between. CDR1 is SGHRS and CDR2 is YFSETQ in the germline V gene. This CDR3 is CASSLRARDTGELFF. The CDR3 DNA sequence: TGCGCCAGCAGCTTGAGGGCGCGGGACACCGGGGAGCTGTTTTTT.

This CDR3 is CASSLKGLAGGPPHNNEQFF. The DNA for the CDR3 is TGCGCCAGCAGCTTGAAAGGACTAGCGGGGGGGCCGCCGCACAACAATGAGCAGTTCTTC. This chain connects TRBV5-1 to TRBJ2-1; 15 bases line up with TRBD2. V dropped 1 base and J dropped 5; count of bases not matched to a gene: 13. CDR3 length: 20 residues. Looked up from germline, CDR1 is SGHRS and CDR2 is YFSETQ.

V gene TRBV7-7 combines with J gene TRBJ2-1, with a tentative D call TRBD2 (6 bases). V was pared by 5 bases and J by 7 bases, with 12 bases between. CDR3 length equals 13 residues. Germline V gene sequence: CDR1 SSHAT, CDR2 FNYEAQ (reference sequence). CDR3 sequence: CASSAGLLNEQFF. The CDR3 DNA sequence: TGTGCCAGCAGCGCGGGACTTCTGAATGAGCAGTTCTTC.

This sequence joins TRBV28 and TRBJ2-1; a weak D match, TRBD2 (5 bases). The CDR3 covers 12 residues. CDR1 is MDHEN, CDR2 SYDVKM, per germline. V was pared by 5 bases and J by 8 bases, with 10 bases between. In DNA, the CDR3 is TGTGCCAGCAGTCTAACTAGTTATGAGCAGTTCTTC. Residues: CASSLTSYEQFF.

This clone was seen a single time. The chain uses TRBV4-2 and TRBJ2-7; D is uncertain. Trimming took 4 bases from V and 3 from J, leaving 10 bases between them. Looked up from germline, CDR1 is LGHNA and CDR2 is YNFKEQ. The CDR3 covers 13 residues. The CDR3 sequence is CASSLELLYEQYF. DNA for the CDR3: TGTGCCAGCAGCCTCGAACTTCTCTACGAGCAGTACTTC.

This rearrangement joins TRBV28 to TRBJ2-7; 9 positions agree with TRBD2. Germline CDR1 is MDHEN and CDR2 is SYDVKM. CDR3 length: 14 amino acids. The V segment lost 5 bases and the J segment 7 bases; nucleotides outside the gene matches: 9. This CDR3 reads CASSRVAGAGEQYF. Written as DNA, the CDR3 is TGTGCCAGCAGTAGAGTAGCGGGAGCGGGGGAGCAGTACTTC.

Written as DNA, the CDR3 is TGCGCCAGCAGCTTGGATCCGGTTTCGGGCACCGGGGAGCTGTTTTTT. The encoded protein is CASSLDPVSGTGELFF. The rearrangement links TRBV5-1 to TRBJ2-2; D gene ambiguous. This CDR3 contains 16 residues. CDR1 SGHRS and CDR2 YFSETQ come from the germline V gene. The V end was cut by 0 bases, the J end by 4 bases, with 13 bases between.

This clone was detected only once. The CDR3 loop is CASSSRTSGRKAKNIQYF. The CDR3 DNA reads as TGTGCCAGCAGCTCCCGGACTAGCGGGAGGAAAGCCAAAAACATTCAGTACTTC. J is TRBJ2-4 and V is TRBV21-1; the D call of TRBD2 is as the table states it, not checked on the DNA. TRBV21-1 is a known pseudogene. The CDR3 runs to 18 residues.

V is TRBV7-8 and J is TRBJ1-5, with 11 bases that match TRBD1. This CDR3 has 16 amino acids. Germline V lookup: CDR1 SGHVS, CDR2 FQNEAQ. J gave up 7 bases and V 5 bases, and 10 bases lay outside the gene matches. The CDR3 protein is CASSATGQGAGQPQHF. CDR3 nucleotides: TGTGCCAGCAGCGCGACCGGACAGGGGGCTGGCCAGCCCCAGCATTTT. The full variable domain, completed using reference TRBV7-8 and TRBJ1-5, is GAGVSQSPRYKVAKRGQDVALRCDPISGHVSLFWYQQALGQGPEFLTYFQNEAQLDKSGLPSDRFFAERPEGSVSTLKIQRTQQEDSAVYLCASSATGQGAGQPQHFGDGTRLSIL.

The V and J genes are TRBV5-8 and TRBJ2-3; the D gene is possibly TRBD2 (5 bases). The CDR3 contains 19 residues. In germline, CDR1 is SGHTS, CDR2 YDEGEE. The V end was cut by 0 bases, the J end by 6 bases, with 26 bases between. Here the CDR3 reads CASSLAGNGLADVPDTQYF. CDR3 sequence (DNA): TGTGCCAGCAGCTTGGCCGGGAATGGGCTAGCAGACGTTCCTGATACGCAGTATTTT.

The chain joins TRBV7-2 to TRBJ1-2, with D unresolved. CDR1 is SGHTA and CDR2 is FQGNSA in the germline V gene. V was trimmed by 4 bases and J by 4 bases, leaving 7 bases between them. The CDR3 totals 12 residues. The CDR3 DNA sequence: TGTGCCAGCAGCTCTAGCGGCTATGGCTACACCTTC. Its translation is CASSSSGYGYTF.

V and J are TRBV7-8 and TRBJ2-3; 7 bases fit TRBD2. The V gene's germline CDR1 is SGHVS and CDR2 FQNEAQ. CDR3 length: 15 amino acids. Germline trimming cut 4 bases from V and 4 bases from J; bases unmatched to any gene: 8. CDR3 amino acids: CASSSGRGFADTQYF. CDR3 sequence (DNA): TGTGCCAGCAGCTCGGGGCGGGGGTTTGCAGATACGCAGTATTTT.